Here is one T cell receptor beta chain with its context. The table lists this clonotype with a few counts. What antigen it recognizes has not been identified. No much larger clone exists at a distance of one base, and base qualities are not known. These data originate in a study of Graves' ophthalmopathy and Graves' hyperthyroidism (dated by TCRdb to about 2018). Context from the whole study: Hyperthyroidism was considered stable if no progression to ophthalmopathy occurred within 18 months of follow-up. To tell Graves' ophthalmopathy apart from Graves' hyperthyroidism, and to predict which patients would progress to ophthalmopathy, the study relied on TCR beta repertoire signatures. In total, approximately 130 blood samples were TCR-sequenced: fewer than 50 ophthalmopathy, some 75 hyperthyroidism and about 17 hyperthyroidism-to-ophthalmopathy patients. To explore V-J signatures distinguishing ophthalmopathy from hyperthyroidism, a discovery set of roughly 98 patients (fewer than 45 ophthalmopathy, some 55 stable hyperthyroidism) was enrolled. An independent validation cohort was composed of 18 hyperthyroidism patients and over 15 patients who later progressed from hyperthyroidism to ophthalmopathy. In roughly 6 hyperthyroidism patients, the T-cell repertoire of thyroid tissue was compared with the T-cell repertoire of blood. Following sampling, methimazole starting at 30 mg daily was administered to hyperthyroidism patients, and high-dose intravenous methylprednisolone was administered to ophthalmopathy patients.

The hyperthyroidism patients were 18 to 65 years old and newly diagnosed, with a disease duration of less than 2 months. Patients with other autoimmune diseases, uncontrolled infections, pregnancy or lactation were excluded. Diagnosis relied on clinical symptoms, serum thyroxine, TRAb, thyroid ultrasound and orbital computed tomography. Trizol reagent was used to extract the total RNA, and its quality was then checked on an Agilent 2100 Bioanalyzer. What the authors observed across the whole study: No statistical method was used to predetermine the sample size, and group allocation was not hidden from the investigators. In validation, the model predicted ophthalmopathy progression with about 71% sensitivity and 72% to 80% specificity; roughly 12 predicted patients were CT-confirmed with GO in a median of around 6.5 months. Among expanded thyroid clonotypes with frequency above 0.001, most also showed up in blood, which suggests that blood repertoires may reflect the thyroid immune response. In cross-validation, the 13-signature model distinguished ophthalmopathy from stable hyperthyroidism with about 90% sensitivity and around 83% specificity, while in the test set the corresponding values were around 79% and 71%.

For repertoire sequencing, TCR beta CDR3 regions were amplified from RNA transcripts. The first round of RT-PCR was done with HTBI primers and the Qiagen OneStep RT-PCR kit, and was followed by a second round of multiplex PCR, then size selection and purification. Libraries were sequenced on an Illumina HiSeq2000 using paired-end 100 bp reads. The original methods were these. SOAPnuke was used to process the reads, throwing out any read that had adapters, had uncalled bases, had a mean Phred below 15, or lacked an exact constant-primer or identifier match. High-quality paired reads were merged with COPE v1.2.5. Unique nucleotide sequences were defined as clonotypes and aligned to IMGT TRB V, D and J references using MiTCR v1.1. Only V-J combinations with frequency above 0.0001 were analysed, covering over 98% of repertoires. For each V-J combination, a TCR clonal expansion and chaos score was defined as the ratio of F50 clonal expansion to chaos observed in the TCRdist matrix. Welch's t-statistics and random forest were used to narrow the features down to more than 10 V-J combinations, which were then fed into a naive Bayes classifier. The similarity between thyroid and blood repertoires was quantified using the Morisita-Horn index. In-frame beta chains were kept once TCRdb had trimmed the public reads at Q25 with fastp and called clones with MiXCR. Rows are unified per CDR3 protein, each entry keeping the most common DNA and genes. Clone size and V and J calls follow TCRdb, not the original study. The sample table shows approximately 1.2 million distinct CDR3 sequences, and approximately 35% are seen once. Clones ranked in the top ten supply 11% of the sample.

The TCR originated in an adult man with Graves' hyperthyroidism. The source material was peripheral blood or thyroid tissue (not recorded which).

The nucleotide sequence reads TGTGCCAGTAGTCCCCCGACAGGGGTGGGTCAGCCCCAGCATTTT. This encodes CASSPPTGVGQPQHF. The V and J genes are TRBV19 and TRBJ1-5; 8 bases in the middle match TRBD1. V has 5 bases trimmed and J has 6 bases trimmed; junction bases matching no gene number 9. CDR1 and CDR2 (LNHDA, SQIVND) derive from the germline V gene (reference sequence). From cysteine to phenylalanine, the CDR3 is 15 amino acids long. Only CDR3 DNA remains: 45 bases, in frame from the first base. The CDR3 plus the reference TRBV19 and TRBJ1-5 genes for the other parts give the full variable domain: DGGITQSPKYLFRKEGQNVTLSCEQNLNHDAMYWYRQDPGQGLRLIYYSQIVNDFQKGDIAEGYSVSREKKESFPLTVTSAQKNPTAFYLCASSPPTGVGQPQHFGDGTRLSIL.